A single sample gave rise to the 3 T cell receptor beta chains below, sequenced in a study of T-cell memory formation after mild COVID-19. TCRdb independently ran MiXCR on the 5' RACE reads; one entry per CDR3 protein. The sample has 150,000 or so distinct CDR3 sequences; approximately 15% are singletons. Sequences were obtained from PBMCs or a T cell subset sorted from them (not recorded which). The receptors here all came from an adult woman who had mild COVID-19 (a few samples of this study predate the infection). Cell type and time point are not known.

This clonotype was recorded at least ten times. This chain joins TRBV25-1 and TRBJ2-7, with D possibly matching TRBD2 (6 bases). Between the trimmed V and J ends, which lost 2 bases and 4 bases, there was a span of 21 bases. The CDR3 spans 17 residues. Germline lookup yields CDR1 MGHDK and CDR2 SYGVNS. The CDR3 sequence is CASSERLPEGRDYEQYF. DNA of the CDR3: TGTGCCAGCAGTGAACGCCTACCGGAGGGGCGCGATTACGAGCAGTACTTC.

The chain has TRBV11-2 and TRBJ1-4; TRBD1 aligns across 8 bases. The trim removed 5 bases at V and 4 bases at J, leaving 3 bases unmatched. Germline CDR1 SGHAT, CDR2 FQNNGV. This CDR3 contains 14 residues. The CDR3 bases are TGTGCCAGCAGCGGGACAGGCTTTAATGAAAAACTGTTTTTT. It specifies CASSGTGFNEKLFF.

This clonotype was observed a few times. The CDR3 sequence: CASSVGLAGAGLSYNEQFF. CDR3 in DNA: TGTGCCAGCAGCGTGGGACTAGCGGGCGCTGGCCTCTCCTACAATGAGCAGTTCTTC. V is TRBV9 and J is TRBJ2-1; 12 bases fit TRBD2. V trimming: 2 bases; J trimming: 0 bases; junction bases outside the gene matches: 9. The CDR3 runs 19 residues. The germline V gene has CDR1 SGDLS and CDR2 YYNGEE.